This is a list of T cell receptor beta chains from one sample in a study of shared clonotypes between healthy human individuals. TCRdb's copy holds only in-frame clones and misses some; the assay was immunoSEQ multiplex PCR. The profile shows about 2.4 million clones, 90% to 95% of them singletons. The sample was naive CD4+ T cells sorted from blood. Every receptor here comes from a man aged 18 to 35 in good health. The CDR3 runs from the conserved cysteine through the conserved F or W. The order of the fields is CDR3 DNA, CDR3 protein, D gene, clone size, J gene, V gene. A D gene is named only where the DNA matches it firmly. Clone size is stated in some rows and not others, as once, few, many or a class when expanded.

TGTGCCAGCTGGGACAGGGGATCCGATACGCAGTATTTT	CASWDRGSDTQYF	TRBD1	-	TRBJ2-3	TRBV28
TGTGCCAGCAGTGAATACAGGGACCCCCTTAGCAATCAGCCCCAGCATTTT	CASSEYRDPLSNQPQHF	-	-	TRBJ1-5	TRBV2
TGTGCCAGCAGCTTATTGCGGGAGACCCAGTACTTC	CASSLLRETQYF	-	-	TRBJ2-5	TRBV7-6
TGTGCCAGCTCGTGGAATGGACTAGCGGGGAACACAGATACGCAGTATTTT	CASSWNGLAGNTDTQYF	TRBD2	-	TRBJ2-3	TRBV18
TGTGCCAGCAGTTACGCCGCGGGTCATAATTCACCCCTCCACTTT	CASSYAAGHNSPLHF	-	-	TRBJ1-6	TRBV7-2
TGTGCCAGCAGCCGAGGCCTCGGGGTATATAGTGAAAAACTGTTTTTT	CASSRGLGVYSEKLFF	-	-	TRBJ1-4	TRBV7-9
TGTGCCAGCAGCCCCGGGACAGGAGGCACAGATACGCAGTATTTT	CASSPGTGGTDTQYF	TRBD1	-	TRBJ2-3	TRBV11-3
TGTGCCAGCAGCACCCCGAGGGCCCCGAACACTGAAGCTTTCTTT	CASSTPRAPNTEAFF	-	-	TRBJ1-1	TRBV11-2
TGTGCCAGCAGCTTAAATCGGCAAGAGACCCAGTACTTC	CASSLNRQETQYF	-	-	TRBJ2-5	TRBV7-2
TGTGCCAGCAGCGAATCAGGGGGGCGGGAGACCCAGTACTTC	CASSESGGRETQYF	-	once	TRBJ2-5	TRBV7-2
TGTGCCACCAGCAGAGATCACAGCCCCTATAGCAATCAGCCCCAGCATTTT	CATSRDHSPYSNQPQHF	-	-	TRBJ1-5	TRBV15
TGTGCCAGCAGGGACTCCCTCGGTACGCAGTATTTT	CASRDSLGTQYF	-	-	TRBJ2-3	TRBV6-6
TGTGCCAGCCTCCTGACAGGGGGGGATCAGCCCCAGCATTTT	CASLLTGGDQPQHF	TRBD1	-	TRBJ1-5	TRBV6-5
TGCAGCGCTATCGGGACAGTCATTCAGTACTTC	CSAIGTVIQYF	TRBD1	-	TRBJ2-4	TRBV29-1
TGTGCCAGCACCTCCCGAGAGAGCTCTGGAAACACCATATATTTT	CASTSRESSGNTIYF	-	-	TRBJ1-3	TRBV5-4
TGTGCCAGCTCATCACAAGGGGGCCAGGCAGATACGCAGTATTTT	CASSSQGGQADTQYF	TRBD1	-	TRBJ2-3	TRBV18
TGTGCCAGTTCTACCGGGACAGGGGGCAACTATGGCTACACCTTC	CASSTGTGGNYGYTF	TRBD1	-	TRBJ1-2	TRBV19
TGTGCCTGGAGTGTACTACGGACTAGCGGGGCGTCTGGGGCCAACGTCCTGACTTTC	CAWSVLRTSGASGANVLTF	TRBD2	-	TRBJ2-6	TRBV30
TGTGCCAGCACCTCCGGGGGTAGCAGGACCGGGGAGCTGTTTTTT	CASTSGGSRTGELFF	-	once	TRBJ2-2	TRBV6-5
TGTGCCAGCAGCCCCCCGGGGGGCCGGGAGACCCAGTACTTC	CASSPPGGRETQYF	-	-	TRBJ2-5	TRBV6-1
TGTGCCAGCAGCTTAGGAGGCCGGCAGGGGATATACAATGAGCAGTTCTTC	CASSLGGRQGIYNEQFF	-	-	TRBJ2-1	TRBV7-9
TGTGCCAGCAGCTCCTACAGGGGTAGCACTGAAGCTTTCTTT	CASSSYRGSTEAFF	TRBD1	-	TRBJ1-1	TRBV5-6
TGTGCCAGCAGCAATAGACTGTTTTTT	CASSNRLFF	-	few	TRBJ1-4	TRBV21-1
TGCGCCAGCAGTGACCAGGACAGGGTTTTGACAGATACGCAGTATTTT	CASSDQDRVLTDTQYF	TRBD1	-	TRBJ2-3	TRBV10-1
TGTGCCAGCAGCTTAATGCCCCTCGGCACCATATATTTT	CASSLMPLGTIYF	-	-	TRBJ1-3	TRBV7-3
TGTGCCAGCTCACCAAGTACCCGACGCAACATTCAGTACTTC	CASSPSTRRNIQYF	-	-	TRBJ2-4	TRBV18
TGTGCCAGCAGCTTGGGCGGACTAGCGGCCCCGAACACCGGGGAGCTGTTTTTT	CASSLGGLAAPNTGELFF	TRBD2	-	TRBJ2-2	TRBV5-4
TGTGCCAGCAGCTTCCGCAGGGAACTGGGCGGGGAGCTGTTTTTT	CASSFRRELGGELFF	-	-	TRBJ2-2	TRBV7-9
TGTGCCTGGAGTGCCCAATGGGAGCTGTTTTTT	CAWSAQWELFF	-	-	TRBJ2-2	TRBV30
TGTGCCAGCAGAGTAGCGGGACCCTCTCCGGAGGAGCAGTACTTC	CASRVAGPSPEEQYF	TRBD2	once	TRBJ2-7	TRBV6-6
TGTGCCAGCAGCTTTACAGGGACTGAAGCTTTCTTT	CASSFTGTEAFF	-	-	TRBJ1-1	TRBV5-4
TGCGCCAGCAGCCAAGAGACCCCTCTAGGGCGGGAGTCGAAAAATGAGCAGTTCTTC	CASSQETPLGRESKNEQFF	TRBD2	-	TRBJ2-1	TRBV4-1
TGTGCCAGCTCTCCAGAGGACACTTCTAGCAATCAGCCCCAGCATTTT	CASSPEDTSSNQPQHF	-	-	TRBJ1-5	TRBV18
TGTGCCAGCAGCGTAGATCAGGGGGCCTACGAGCAGTACTTC	CASSVDQGAYEQYF	TRBD1	-	TRBJ2-7	TRBV9
TGTGCCAGCAGCCGAGGACAGGGAAACTATGGCTACACCTTC	CASSRGQGNYGYTF	TRBD1	-	TRBJ1-2	TRBV7-2
TGTGCCAGCAGAACGACAGGGCTGGGTGGCTACACCTTC	CASRTTGLGGYTF	TRBD1	-	TRBJ1-2	TRBV6-6
TGTGCCAGCAGTGACAGGACAGGGTTTGGGGTGGGTCAGCCCCAGCATTTT	CASSDRTGFGVGQPQHF	TRBD1	many	TRBJ1-5	TRBV6-1
TGTGCCAGCCCCAGTCAGACCGGGGAGCTGTTTTTT	CASPSQTGELFF	-	-	TRBJ2-2	TRBV19
TGTGCCAGCGGCAGATGGACAGGGCTAGCGGGAGAGCAGTACTTC	CASGRWTGLAGEQYF	-	-	TRBJ2-7	TRBV2
TGTGCCATCAGTGAGTCTTGGACAGGGGGTGGTGAGCAGTTCTTC	CAISESWTGGGEQFF	TRBD1	-	TRBJ2-1	TRBV10-3
TGTGCCATCAGTTCGTCAAGGGACACCGGGGAGCTGTTTTTT	CAISSSRDTGELFF	-	once	TRBJ2-2	TRBV10-3
TGTGCCAGCACATGGACTGAAGCTTTCTTT	CASTWTEAFF	-	-	TRBJ1-1	TRBV6-1
TGCGCCAGCAGCCCGGATACCGGGGGTCTATACGAGCAGTACTTC	CASSPDTGGLYEQYF	-	-	TRBJ2-7	TRBV4-1
TGCGCCAGCAGCCAAGATAATAGCGGGAGGGGCACAGATACGCAGTATTTT	CASSQDNSGRGTDTQYF	TRBD2	-	TRBJ2-3	TRBV4-1
TGTGCCAGCAGTGAAGCGACTAGCGGGAGTGATACGCAGTATTTT	CASSEATSGSDTQYF	TRBD2	-	TRBJ2-3	TRBV6-1
TGTGCCAGCAGCTTAGCCGTACTGATCAAAGCTTTCTTT	CASSLAVLIKAFF	-	-	TRBJ1-1	TRBV7-2
TGTGCCAGCAGCTTGGATCGAGCGGGAGTGCGCGAGCAGTACTTC	CASSLDRAGVREQYF	TRBD2	-	TRBJ2-7	TRBV5-4
TGTGCCAGCAGCTTAGAACCGGCTGCGGGCACTGAAGCTTTCTTT	CASSLEPAAGTEAFF	-	-	TRBJ1-1	TRBV11-2
TGTGCCAGCAGCCAAGACGAATCGTCCTGGGGATATAACACTGAAGCTTTCTTT	CASSQDESSWGYNTEAFF	-	-	TRBJ1-1	TRBV4-2